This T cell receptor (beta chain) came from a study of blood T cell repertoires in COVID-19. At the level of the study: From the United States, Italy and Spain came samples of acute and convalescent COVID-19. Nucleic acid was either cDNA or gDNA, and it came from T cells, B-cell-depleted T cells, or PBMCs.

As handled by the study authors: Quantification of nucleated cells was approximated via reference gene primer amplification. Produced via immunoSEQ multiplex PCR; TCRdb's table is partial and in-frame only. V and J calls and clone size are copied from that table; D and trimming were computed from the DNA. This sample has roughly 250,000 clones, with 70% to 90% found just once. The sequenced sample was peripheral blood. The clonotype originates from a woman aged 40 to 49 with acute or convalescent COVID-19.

CDR3 sequence: CASSIVNSYGYTF. The CDR3 coding sequence is TGTGCCAGTAGTATCGTTAACAGCTATGGCTACACCTTC. This chain joins TRBV19 and TRBJ1-2; D is unresolved. Between the trimmed V and J ends, which lost 3 bases and 4 bases, there was a span of 9 bases. CDR1 LNHDA and CDR2 SQIVND come from the germline V gene (reference sequence). This CDR3 comprises 13 residues.